This note documents a single T cell receptor beta chain sequence. The data are from a study of blood T cell repertoires in COVID-19. Profiled with immunoSEQ multiplex PCR; TCRdb holds only in-frame clones, not every one. The sample gives around 300,000 clones, 70% to 90% of which show up once; 3.7% is in the top ten. The CDR3 is 11 residues long. Germline-derived CDR1 and CDR2 are LNHDA and SQIVND (reference sequence). V dropped 10 bases and J dropped 4 bases, with 10 bases sitting between them. The sample consisted of peripheral blood. The J gene is TRBJ2-5, the V gene TRBV19; no definite D call. This receptor was obtained from a middle-aged woman with acute or convalescent COVID-19. The CDR3 bases are TGTGCCACCTCCTCTCTAGAGACCCAGTACTTC. Protein: CATSSLETQYF.